This TCR beta chain is drawn from a study of blood T cell repertoires in COVID-19 (dated by TCRdb to 2019 to 2021). About the investigation overall: Samples covering the acute and convalescent phases of COVID-19 were provided by collaborators in the United States, Italy and Spain. The samples were drawn from two sources: the first 160 participants of the ongoing ImmuneRACE study, and 1,200 or so subjects contributed by 6 global collaborators. The repertoires were made available in a free public database intended to serve as a resource for research on the immune response to SARS-CoV-2. The prospective study material was composed of cDNA or gDNA derived from T cells, B-cell-depleted T cells, or PBMCs. Where available, HLA class I and class II types were taken from metadata supplied by the sample provider and were not determined by assay-based typing. Subjects who had been exposed to COVID-19, were actively infected with it, or had recovered from it provided the deeply sampled blood TCRbeta repertoires that made up the dataset. Nearly every sample came with metadata listing a de-identified subject ID, COVID-19 status, age in years and sex.

Broader findings and caveats from the paper: The quantity of clinical and demographic metadata differed by source and by participant and was supplied without curation.

Collaborating institutions collected whole blood in K2EDTA tubes following their own protocols. For TCRbeta analysis, collaborator samples were shipped as frozen whole blood, as isolated PBMCs, or as DNA extracted from either sample type. TCRbeta CDR3 regions were amplified from genomic DNA using the immunoSEQ Assay, a bias-controlled multiplex PCR. Per the source publication's procedure: Nucleated cell counts per sample were estimated from amplification of reference gene primers within the assay. Sequence reads were collapsed and filtered to measure the absolute abundance of every unique TCRbeta CDR3 rearrangement. For each sample, productive Simpson clonality was calculated by taking the square root of Simpson's diversity index across productive rearrangements. In TCRdb, the immuneACCESS table is reduced to in-frame sequences with V and J assigned. These tables do not hold every clone; where another copy was compared, an unresolved V gene accounts for under half, and the others remain unexplained. V and J calls and clone size come straight from that table; D and trimming were deduced from the DNA. In all, the sample holds nearly 200,000 clones, and approximately 82% of those were seen once. The ten largest clones capture 6.9% of the sample.

A remark on this clone: The target of this receptor is not known. Base qualities are not at hand, and no much larger clone is one base apart.

As encoded in the germline V gene (reference sequence), CDR1 is LNHDA while CDR2 is SQIVND. Including cysteine and phenylalanine, the CDR3 has 13 amino acids. Of all the DNA, just the CDR3 is kept, 39 bases in frame from base 1. Germline trimming amounts to 8 bases on V and 4 bases on J, with 4 as the count of junction bases outside the gene matches. The V gene is TRBV19 and the J gene is TRBJ1-5; 8 junctional bases match TRBD1. The specimen was peripheral blood. The clonotype comes from a human donor with acute or convalescent COVID-19. The donor label of this sample is uncertain. Here is the DNA: TGTGCCAGTGAACGGACAGGGAATCAGCCCCAGCATTTT. This translates into CASERTGNQPQHF.